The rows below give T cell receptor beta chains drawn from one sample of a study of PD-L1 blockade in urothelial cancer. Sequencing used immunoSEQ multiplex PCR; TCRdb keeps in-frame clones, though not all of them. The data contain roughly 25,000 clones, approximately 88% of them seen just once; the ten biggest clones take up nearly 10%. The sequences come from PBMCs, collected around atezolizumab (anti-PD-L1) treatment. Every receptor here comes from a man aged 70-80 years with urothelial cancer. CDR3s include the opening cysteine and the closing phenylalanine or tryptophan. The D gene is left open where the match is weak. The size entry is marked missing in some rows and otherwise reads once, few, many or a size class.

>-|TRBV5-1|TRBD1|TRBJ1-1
CASSLEGDSAFF
TGCGCCAGCAGCTTGGAGGGGGACAGCGCTTTCTTT
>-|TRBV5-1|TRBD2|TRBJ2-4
CASSNSGSSQNIQYF
TGCGCCAGCAGCAATAGCGGGAGTAGCCAAAACATTCAGTACTTC
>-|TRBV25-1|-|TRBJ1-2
CASSEGGVEGGYTF
TGTGCCAGCAGTGAGGGGGGGGTTGAGGGTGGCTACACCTTC
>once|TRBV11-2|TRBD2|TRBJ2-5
CASSHPPGLAGTQYF
TGTGCCAGCAGCCATCCCCCGGGACTAGCAGGGACCCAGTACTTC
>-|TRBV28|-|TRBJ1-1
CASSSDSVMNTEAFF
TGTGCCAGCAGTTCGGACAGCGTTATGAACACTGAAGCTTTCTTT
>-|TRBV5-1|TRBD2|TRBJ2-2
CASSLNLAGTGELFF
TGCGCCAGCAGCTTGAACCTAGCGGGGACCGGGGAGCTGTTTTTT
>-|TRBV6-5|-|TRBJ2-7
CASSYKGGPQGYEQYF
TGTGCCAGCAGTTACAAGGGGGGCCCACAGGGGTACGAGCAGTACTTC
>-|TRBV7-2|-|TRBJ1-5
CASSLDRPLASNQPQHF
TGTGCCAGCAGCTTAGATCGGCCGCTAGCCAGCAATCAGCCCCAGCATTTT
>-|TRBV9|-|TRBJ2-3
CASSVGVTTGDTQYF
TGTGCCAGCAGCGTAGGAGTAACAACAGGAGATACGCAGTATTTT
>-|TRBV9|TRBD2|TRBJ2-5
CASSVTGGSETQYF
TGTGCCAGCAGCGTCACGGGCGGGAGCGAGACCCAGTACTTC
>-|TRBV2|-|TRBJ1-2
CASSVTGYGYTF
TGTGCCAGCAGTGTGACGGGCTATGGCTACACCTTC
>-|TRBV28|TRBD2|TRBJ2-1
CASSLAGENNEQFF
TGTGCCAGCAGTCTAGCGGGAGAAAACAATGAGCAGTTCTTC
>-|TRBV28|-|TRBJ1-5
CASSRRVQPQHF
TGTGCCAGCAGTCGTCGGGTCCAGCCCCAGCATTTT
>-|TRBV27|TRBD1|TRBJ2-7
CASSLGTGYEQYF
TGTGCCAGCAGTCTCGGGACAGGTTACGAGCAGTACTTC
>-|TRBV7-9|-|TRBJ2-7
CASSAVLREQYF
TGTGCCAGCAGCGCGGTCCTCCGCGAGCAGTACTTC
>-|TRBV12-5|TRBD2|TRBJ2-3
CASGTSDTDTQYF
TGTGCTAGTGGGACTAGCGACACAGATACGCAGTATTTT
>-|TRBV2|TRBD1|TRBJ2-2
CASKDRGYRGPGELFF
TGTGCCAGCAAGGACAGGGGTTACAGGGGGCCCGGGGAGCTGTTTTTT
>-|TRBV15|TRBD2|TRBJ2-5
CATSRGGLAGETQYF
TGTGCCACCAGCAGAGGCGGACTAGCCGGCGAGACCCAGTACTTC
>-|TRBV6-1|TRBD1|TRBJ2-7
CASRNRGGQGDEQYF
TGTGCCAGCAGGAACCGGGGGGGACAGGGGGACGAGCAGTACTTC
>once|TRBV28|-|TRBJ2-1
CASRLDRNNEQFF
TGTGCCAGCAGGCTGGACAGAAACAATGAGCAGTTCTTC
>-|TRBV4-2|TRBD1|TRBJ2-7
CASSQASGTAIYEQYF
TGTGCCAGCAGCCAAGCCTCCGGGACAGCCATATACGAGCAGTACTTC
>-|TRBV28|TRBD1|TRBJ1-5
CASTSTGDDQPQHF
TGTGCCAGCACTTCGACAGGGGACGATCAGCCCCAGCATTTT
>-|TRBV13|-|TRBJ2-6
CASSFRVSGANVLTF
TGTGCCAGCAGCTTCAGGGTGTCCGGGGCCAACGTCCTGACTTTC
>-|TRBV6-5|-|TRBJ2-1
CASSYSASSYNEQFF
TGTGCCAGCAGTTACTCGGCTAGCAGCTACAATGAGCAGTTCTTC
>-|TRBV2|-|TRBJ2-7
CASEYSSYEQYF
TGTGCCAGTGAATATAGCTCCTACGAGCAGTACTTC
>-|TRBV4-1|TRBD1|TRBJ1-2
CASSQEGTGNYGYTF
TGCGCCAGCAGCCAAGAAGGGACAGGGAACTATGGCTACACCTTC
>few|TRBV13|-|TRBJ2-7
CASSLAGGGGLLDEQYF
TGTGCCAGCAGCTTAGCCGGAGGGGGGGGGCTTTTGGACGAGCAGTACTTC
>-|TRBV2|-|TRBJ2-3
CASIQQGAGAISTDTQYF
TGTGCCAGCATCCAACAGGGCGCGGGGGCGATTAGCACAGATACGCAGTATTTT
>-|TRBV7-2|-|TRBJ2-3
CASGRTDTQYF
TGTGCCAGCGGGCGCACAGATACGCAGTATTTT
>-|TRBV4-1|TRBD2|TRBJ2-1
CASSQAGRLVYEQFF
TGCGCCAGCAGCCAAGCCGGGAGGCTCGTCTATGAGCAGTTCTTC
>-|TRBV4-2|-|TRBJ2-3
CASSQDLAALTDTQYF
TGTGCCAGCAGCCAAGATTTAGCGGCACTCACAGATACGCAGTATTTT
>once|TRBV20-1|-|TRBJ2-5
CSGYTEETQYF
TGCAGTGGTTATACGGAAGAGACCCAGTACTTC
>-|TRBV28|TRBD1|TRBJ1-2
CASSPGTGYGYTF
TGTGCCAGCAGTCCTGGGACAGGCTATGGCTACACCTTC
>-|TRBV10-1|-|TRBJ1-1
CASSEGRGNTEAFF
TGCGCCAGCAGTGAGGGCAGGGGGAACACTGAAGCTTTCTTT
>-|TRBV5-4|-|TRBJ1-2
CASSLGGPYGYTF
TGTGCCAGCAGCTTGGGTGGGCCCTATGGCTACACCTTC
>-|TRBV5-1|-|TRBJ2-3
CASSYSGAVGTDTQYF
TGCGCCAGCAGCTACAGTGGGGCAGTGGGCACAGATACGCAGTATTTT
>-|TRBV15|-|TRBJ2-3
CATSRLSTDTQYF
TGTGCCACCAGCAGACTTAGCACAGATACGCAGTATTTT
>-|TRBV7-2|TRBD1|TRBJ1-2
CASSWTGTLNYGYTF
TGTGCCAGCAGCTGGACAGGCACTCTTAACTATGGCTACACCTTC
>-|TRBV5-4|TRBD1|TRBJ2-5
CASSVNPGQRETQYF
TGTGCCAGCAGCGTGAATCCGGGACAGAGAGAGACCCAGTACTTC
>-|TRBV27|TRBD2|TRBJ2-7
CASSLSNLAGDPYEQYF
TGTGCCAGCAGTTTATCTAACCTAGCGGGAGACCCCTACGAGCAGTACTTC
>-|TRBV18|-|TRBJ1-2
CASSTGYGYTF
TGTGCCAGCTCAACGGGCTATGGCTACACCTTC
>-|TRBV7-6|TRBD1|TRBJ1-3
CASSSLTGITIYF
TGTGCCAGCAGCTCTCTGACAGGGATAACCATATATTTT
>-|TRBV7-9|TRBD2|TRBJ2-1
CASSRPTSGKVNEQFF
TGTGCCAGCAGCCGGCCGACTAGCGGGAAAGTCAATGAGCAGTTCTTC
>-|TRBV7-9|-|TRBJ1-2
CASSPRSGSSGYTF
TGTGCCAGCAGCCCCCGGTCGGGGTCGAGTGGCTACACCTTC
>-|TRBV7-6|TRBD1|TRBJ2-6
CASSLEAGTAGANVLTF
TGTGCCAGCAGCTTAGAGGCAGGGACAGCTGGGGCCAACGTCCTGACTTTC
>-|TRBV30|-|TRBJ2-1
CAWSVWTNEQFF
TGTGCCTGGAGTGTATGGACTAATGAGCAGTTCTTC
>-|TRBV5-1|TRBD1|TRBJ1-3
CASSLEAGGVSGNTIYF
TGCGCCAGCAGCTTGGAAGCAGGGGGTGTCTCTGGAAACACCATATATTTT
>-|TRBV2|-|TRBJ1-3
CASSERSADGNTIYF
TGTGCCAGCAGTGAACGGTCCGCGGATGGAAACACCATATATTTT
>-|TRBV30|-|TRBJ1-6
CAWSGGVQGSPLHF
TGTGCCTGGAGTGGGGGGGTCCAGGGCTCACCCCTCCACTTT
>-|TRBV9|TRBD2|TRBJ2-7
CASSVGIAGANSYEQYF
TGTGCCAGCAGCGTGGGGATAGCGGGAGCTAACTCCTACGAGCAGTACTTC
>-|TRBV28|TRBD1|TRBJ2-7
CASCPGQGGGNEQYF
TGTGCTAGTTGTCCGGGACAGGGTGGAGGTAACGAGCAGTACTTC
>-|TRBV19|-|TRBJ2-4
CASSMSGSKNIQYF
TGTGCCAGTAGTATGTCAGGGTCCAAAAACATTCAGTACTTC